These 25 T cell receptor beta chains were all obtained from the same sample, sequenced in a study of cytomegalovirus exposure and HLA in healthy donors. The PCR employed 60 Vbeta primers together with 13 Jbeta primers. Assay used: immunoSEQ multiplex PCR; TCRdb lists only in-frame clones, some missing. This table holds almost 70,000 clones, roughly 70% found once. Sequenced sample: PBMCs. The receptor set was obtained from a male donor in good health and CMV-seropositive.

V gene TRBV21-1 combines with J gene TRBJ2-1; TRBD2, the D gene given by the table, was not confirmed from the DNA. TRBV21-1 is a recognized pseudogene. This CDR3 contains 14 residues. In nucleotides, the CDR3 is TGTGCCAGATCGAGCGGGACCAGTTACAATGAGCAGTTCTTC. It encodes CARSSGTSYNEQFF.

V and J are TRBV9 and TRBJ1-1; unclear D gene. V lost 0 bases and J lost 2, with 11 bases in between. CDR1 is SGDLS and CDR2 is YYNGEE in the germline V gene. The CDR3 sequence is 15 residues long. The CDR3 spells CASSVVGSENTEAFF. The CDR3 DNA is TGTGCCAGCAGCGTAGTTGGCAGTGAAAACACTGAAGCTTTCTTT.

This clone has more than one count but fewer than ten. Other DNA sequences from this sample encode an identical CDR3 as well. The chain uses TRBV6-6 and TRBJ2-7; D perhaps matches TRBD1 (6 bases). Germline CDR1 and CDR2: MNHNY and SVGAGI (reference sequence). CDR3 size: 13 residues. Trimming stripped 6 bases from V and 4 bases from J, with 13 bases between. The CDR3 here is CASSRDRGYEQYF. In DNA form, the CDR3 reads TGTGCCAGCAGCAGGGATAGGGGGTACGAGCAGTACTTC.

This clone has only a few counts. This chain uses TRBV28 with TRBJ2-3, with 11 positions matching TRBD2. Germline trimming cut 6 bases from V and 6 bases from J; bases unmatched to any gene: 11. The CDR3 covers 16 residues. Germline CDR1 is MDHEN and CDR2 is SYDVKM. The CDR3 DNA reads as TGTGCCAGCAGCTGGACTAGCGGGCGAGAGGGGGATACGCAGTATTTT. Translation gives CASSWTSGREGDTQYF. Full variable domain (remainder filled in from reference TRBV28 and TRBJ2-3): DVKVTQSSRYLVKRTGEKVFLECVQDMDHENMFWYRQDPGLGLRLIYFSYDVKMKEKGDIPEGYSVSREKKERFSLILESASTNQTSMYLCASSWTSGREGDTQYFGPGTRLTVL.

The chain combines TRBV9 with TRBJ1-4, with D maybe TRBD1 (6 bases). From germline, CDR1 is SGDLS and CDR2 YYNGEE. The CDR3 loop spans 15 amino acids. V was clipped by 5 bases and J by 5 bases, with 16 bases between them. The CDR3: CASSPTGRGNEKLFF. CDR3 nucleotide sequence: TGTGCCAGCAGTCCTACAGGGAGGGGGAATGAAAAACTGTTTTTT.

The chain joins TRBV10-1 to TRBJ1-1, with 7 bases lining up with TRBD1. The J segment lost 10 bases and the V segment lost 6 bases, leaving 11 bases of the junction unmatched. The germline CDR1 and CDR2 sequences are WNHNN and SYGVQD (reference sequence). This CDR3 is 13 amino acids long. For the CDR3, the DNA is TGCGCCAGCAGCGCAGGGGTCAACAGGGGAGCTTTCTTT. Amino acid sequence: CASSAGVNRGAFF.

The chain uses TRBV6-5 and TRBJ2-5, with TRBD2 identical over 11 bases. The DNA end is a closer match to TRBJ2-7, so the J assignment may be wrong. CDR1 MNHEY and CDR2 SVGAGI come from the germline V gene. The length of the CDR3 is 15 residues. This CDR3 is CASSLRTSGFYEQYF. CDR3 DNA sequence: TGTGCCAGCAGTCTTCGGACTAGCGGGTTTTACGAGCAGTACTTC.

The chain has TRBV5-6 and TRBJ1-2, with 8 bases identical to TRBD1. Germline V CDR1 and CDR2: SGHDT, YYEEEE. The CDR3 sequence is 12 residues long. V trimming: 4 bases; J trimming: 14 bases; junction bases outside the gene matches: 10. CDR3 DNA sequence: TGTGCCAGCAGCCCCGAGGGGACAGGCGAAACCTTC. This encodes CASSPEGTGETF.

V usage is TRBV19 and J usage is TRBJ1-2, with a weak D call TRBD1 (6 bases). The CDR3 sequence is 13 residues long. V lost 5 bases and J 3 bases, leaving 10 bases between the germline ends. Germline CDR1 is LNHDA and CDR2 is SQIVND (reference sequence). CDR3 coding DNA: TGTGCCAGTAGTCCGCCAGGGGACTATGGCTACACCTTC. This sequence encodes CASSPPGDYGYTF. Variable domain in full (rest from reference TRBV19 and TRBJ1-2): DGGITQSPKYLFRKEGQNVTLSCEQNLNHDAMYWYRQDPGQGLRLIYYSQIVNDFQKGDIAEGYSVSREKKESFPLTVTSAQKNPTAFYLCASSPPGDYGYTFGSGTRLTVV.

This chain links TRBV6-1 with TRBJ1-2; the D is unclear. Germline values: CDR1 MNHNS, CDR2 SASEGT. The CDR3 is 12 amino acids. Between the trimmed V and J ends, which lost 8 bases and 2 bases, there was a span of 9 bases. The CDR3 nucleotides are TGTGCCAGCGAGAAAGAAAACTATGGCTACACCTTC. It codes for CASEKENYGYTF.

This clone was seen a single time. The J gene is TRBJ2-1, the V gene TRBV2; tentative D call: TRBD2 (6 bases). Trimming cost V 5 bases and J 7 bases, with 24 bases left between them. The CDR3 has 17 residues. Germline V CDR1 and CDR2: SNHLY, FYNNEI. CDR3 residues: CASSRRLVEWRSNEQFF. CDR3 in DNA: TGTGCCAGCAGTAGACGACTAGTTGAGTGGAGATCTAATGAGCAGTTCTTC. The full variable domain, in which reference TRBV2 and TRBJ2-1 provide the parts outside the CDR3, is EPEVTQTPSHQVTQMGQEVILRCVPISNHLYFYWYRQILGQKVEFLVSFYNNEISEKSEIFDDQFSVERPDGSNFTLKIRSTKLEDSAMYFCASSRRLVEWRSNEQFFGPGTRLTVL.

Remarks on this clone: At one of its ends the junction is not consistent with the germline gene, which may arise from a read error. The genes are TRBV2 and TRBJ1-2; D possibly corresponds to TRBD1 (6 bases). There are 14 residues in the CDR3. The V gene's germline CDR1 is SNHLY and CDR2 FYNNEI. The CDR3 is CASSEYDRSYGYIF. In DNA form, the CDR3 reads TGTGCCAGCAGTGAATACGACAGGAGCTATGGCTACATCTTC.

CDR3 residues: CASSAQVADGNTIYF. DNA for the CDR3: TGTGCCAGCAGCGCACAGGTAGCGGATGGAAACACCATATATTTT. The chain joins TRBV9 to TRBJ1-3, with D tentatively TRBD1 (5 bases). Germline-derived CDR1 and CDR2 are SGDLS and YYNGEE. The CDR3 runs 15 residues. V shed 3 bases and J shed 3 bases, with 13 bases lying between them.

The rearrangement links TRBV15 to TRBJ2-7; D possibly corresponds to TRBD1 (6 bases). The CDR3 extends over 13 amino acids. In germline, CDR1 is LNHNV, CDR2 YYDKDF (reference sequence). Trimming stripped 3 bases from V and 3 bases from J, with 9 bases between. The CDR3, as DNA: TGTGCCACCAGCAGCGGACAGAACTACGAGCAGTACTTC. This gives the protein CATSSGQNYEQYF. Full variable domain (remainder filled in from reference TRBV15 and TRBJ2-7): DAMVIQNPRYQVTQFGKPVTLSCSQTLNHNVMYWYQQKSSQAPKLLFHYYDKDFNNEADTPDNFQSRRPNTSFCFLDIRSPGLGDTAMYLCATSSGQNYEQYFGPGTRLTVT.

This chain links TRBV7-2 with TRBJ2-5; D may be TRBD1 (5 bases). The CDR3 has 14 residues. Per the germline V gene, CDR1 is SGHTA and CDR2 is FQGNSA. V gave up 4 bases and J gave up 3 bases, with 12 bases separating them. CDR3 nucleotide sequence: TGTGCCAGCAGCTCCCAGGGCTACAAAGAGACCCAGTACTTC. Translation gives CASSSQGYKETQYF.

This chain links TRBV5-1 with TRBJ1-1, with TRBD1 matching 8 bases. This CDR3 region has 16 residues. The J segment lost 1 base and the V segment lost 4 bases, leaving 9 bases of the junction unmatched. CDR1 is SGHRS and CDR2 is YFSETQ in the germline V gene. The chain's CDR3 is CASSHLTGGPNTEAFF. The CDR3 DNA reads TGCGCCAGCAGCCATCTCACAGGGGGTCCGAACACTGAAGCTTTCTTT.

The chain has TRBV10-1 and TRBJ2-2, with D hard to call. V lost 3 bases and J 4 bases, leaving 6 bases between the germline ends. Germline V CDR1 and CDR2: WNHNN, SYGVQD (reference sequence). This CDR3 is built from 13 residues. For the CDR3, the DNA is TGCGCCAGCAGTGACCCTAGCACCGGGGAGCTGTTTTTT. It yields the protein CASSDPSTGELFF.

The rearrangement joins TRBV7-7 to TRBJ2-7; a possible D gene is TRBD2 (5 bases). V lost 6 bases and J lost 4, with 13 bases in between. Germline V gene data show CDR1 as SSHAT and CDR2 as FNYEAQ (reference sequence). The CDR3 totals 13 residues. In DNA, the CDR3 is TGTGCCAGCAGTCCTCAAGGGAGATACGAGCAGTACTTC. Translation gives CASSPQGRYEQYF.

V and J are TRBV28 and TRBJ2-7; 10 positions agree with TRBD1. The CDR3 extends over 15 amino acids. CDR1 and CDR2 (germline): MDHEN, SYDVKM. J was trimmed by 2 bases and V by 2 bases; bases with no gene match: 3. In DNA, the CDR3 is TGTGCCAGCAGTTTAACGGGGACAGGGGCCTACGAGCAGTACTTC. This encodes CASSLTGTGAYEQYF.

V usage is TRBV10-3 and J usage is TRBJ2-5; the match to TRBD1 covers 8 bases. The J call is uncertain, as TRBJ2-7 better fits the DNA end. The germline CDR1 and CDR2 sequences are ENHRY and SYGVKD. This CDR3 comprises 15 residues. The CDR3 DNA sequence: TGTGCCATATATGACCCCAGGGGGCTCTCCTACGAGCAGTACTTC. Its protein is CAIYDPRGLSYEQYF.

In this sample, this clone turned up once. CDR3 DNA: TGCGCCAGCAGCTGGGGCAGAGGGGAGGAAACGCAGTATTTT. Translated: CASSWGRGEETQYF. This chain links TRBV5-1 with TRBJ2-3; maybe TRBD2 (6 bases). Germline-derived CDR1 and CDR2 are SGHRS and YFSETQ. Trimming pared 3 bases from V and 9 bases from J, leaving 17 bases between. The CDR3 contains 14 residues.

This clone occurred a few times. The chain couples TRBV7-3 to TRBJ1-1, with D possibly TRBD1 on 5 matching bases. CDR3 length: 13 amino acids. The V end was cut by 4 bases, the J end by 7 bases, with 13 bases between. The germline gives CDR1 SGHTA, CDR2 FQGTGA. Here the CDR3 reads CASSSNQGFEAFF. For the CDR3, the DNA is TGTGCCAGCAGCTCAAATCAGGGCTTTGAAGCTTTCTTT.

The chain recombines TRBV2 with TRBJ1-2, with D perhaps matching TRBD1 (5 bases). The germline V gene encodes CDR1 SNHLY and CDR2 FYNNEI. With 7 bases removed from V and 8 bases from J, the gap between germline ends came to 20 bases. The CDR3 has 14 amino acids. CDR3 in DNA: TGTGCCAGCATCCCCTTTGGGGGGAATAGGGGCTACACCTTC. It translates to CASIPFGGNRGYTF. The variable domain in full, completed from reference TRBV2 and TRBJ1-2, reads EPEVTQTPSHQVTQMGQEVILRCVPISNHLYFYWYRQILGQKVEFLVSFYNNEISEKSEIFDDQFSVERPDGSNFTLKIRSTKLEDSAMYFCASIPFGGNRGYTFGSGTRLTVV.

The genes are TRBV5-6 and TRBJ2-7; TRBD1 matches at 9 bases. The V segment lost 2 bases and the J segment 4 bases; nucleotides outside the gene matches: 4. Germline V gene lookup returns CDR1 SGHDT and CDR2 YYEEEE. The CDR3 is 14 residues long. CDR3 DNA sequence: TGTGCCAGCAGCTTCGGACAGGGGCGATACGAGCAGTACTTC. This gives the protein CASSFGQGRYEQYF.

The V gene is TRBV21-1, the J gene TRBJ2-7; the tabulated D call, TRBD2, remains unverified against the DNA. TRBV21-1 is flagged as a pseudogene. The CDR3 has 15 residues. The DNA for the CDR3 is TGTGCCAGCAGCAAAATGAGGCAGACGGATTACGAGCAGTACTTC. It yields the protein CASSKMRQTDYEQYF.